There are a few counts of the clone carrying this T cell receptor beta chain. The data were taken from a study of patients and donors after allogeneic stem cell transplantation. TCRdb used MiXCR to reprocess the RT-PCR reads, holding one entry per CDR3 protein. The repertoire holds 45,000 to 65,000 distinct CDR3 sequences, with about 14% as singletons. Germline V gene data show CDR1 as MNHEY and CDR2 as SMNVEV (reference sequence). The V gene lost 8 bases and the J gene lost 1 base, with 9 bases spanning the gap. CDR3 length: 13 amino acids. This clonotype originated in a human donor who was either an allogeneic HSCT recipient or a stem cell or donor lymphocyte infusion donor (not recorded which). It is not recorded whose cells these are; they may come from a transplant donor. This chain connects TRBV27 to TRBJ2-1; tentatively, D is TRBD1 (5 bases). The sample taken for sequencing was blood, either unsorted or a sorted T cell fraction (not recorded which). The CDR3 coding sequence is TGTGCCAGCTCCGACAGTTCCTACAATGAGCAGTTCTTC. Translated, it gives CASSDSSYNEQFF.